This TCR beta chain was identified during a study of blood T cell repertoires in COVID-19. Study-level information: Specimens from acute and convalescent COVID-19 originated in the United States, Italy and Spain. Sources were T cells, B-cell-depleted T cells, or PBMCs; the material itself was cDNA or gDNA.

Original processing notes: Amplifying reference gene primers gave estimates of nucleated cell counts. Profiled with immunoSEQ multiplex PCR; TCRdb holds only in-frame clones, not every one. V, J and clone size are those of that table, while D and trimming were read from the DNA. The sample has 310,000 or so clones; 91% are singletons. The CDR3 runs 16 residues. Trimming left V 5 bases short and J 0 bases short, with 16 bases between. Germline V lookup: CDR1 LNHDA, CDR2 SQIVND (reference sequence). This clone was counted once. During active infection, Seattle patients enrolled and were then monitored through disease.

The V gene is TRBV19, the J gene TRBJ1-1; TRBD1 is a possible D gene (6 bases). What was sequenced was peripheral blood. The clonotype was recovered from a woman in her twenties or thirties with COVID-19, enrolled during active disease. CDR3: CASSHPTGLLNTEAFF. The CDR3 bases are TGTGCCAGTAGTCACCCGACAGGTCTCTTGAACACTGAAGCTTTCTTT.